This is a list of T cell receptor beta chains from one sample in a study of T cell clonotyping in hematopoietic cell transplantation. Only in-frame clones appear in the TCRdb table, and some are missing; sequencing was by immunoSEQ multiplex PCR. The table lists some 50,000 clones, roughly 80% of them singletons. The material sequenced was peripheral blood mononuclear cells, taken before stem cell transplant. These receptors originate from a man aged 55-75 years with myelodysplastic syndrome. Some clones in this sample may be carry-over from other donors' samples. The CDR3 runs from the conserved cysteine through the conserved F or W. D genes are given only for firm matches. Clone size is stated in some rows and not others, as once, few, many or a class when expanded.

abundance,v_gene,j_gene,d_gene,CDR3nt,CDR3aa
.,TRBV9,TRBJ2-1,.,TGTGCCAGCAGCGTAAATAGGGAGGACAGGTACAATGAGCAGTTCTTC,CASSVNREDRYNEQFF
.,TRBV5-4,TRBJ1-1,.,TGTGCCAGCAGCCCCACTGTAAGGGTCTGGGACACTGAAGCTTTCTTT,CASSPTVRVWDTEAFF
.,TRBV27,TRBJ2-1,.,TGTGCCAGCAGCCCCCCGGCCGGTAGCTCCTACAATGAGCAGTTCTTC,CASSPPAGSSYNEQFF
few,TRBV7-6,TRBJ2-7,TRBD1,TGTGCCAGCAGCTCCTCCGGGACAGGGTTCGGTGAGCAGTACTTC,CASSSSGTGFGEQYF
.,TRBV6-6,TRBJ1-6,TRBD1,TGTGCCAGCAGCCGACCGACAGGGGCTAATTCACCCCTCCACTTT,CASSRPTGANSPLHF
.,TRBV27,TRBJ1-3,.,TGTGCCAGCAGTTTAGGGCCGTCTGGAAACACCATATATTTT,CASSLGPSGNTIYF
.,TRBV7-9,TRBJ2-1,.,TGTGCCAGCAGCGACGGTCTCCCAACCCCTATCTACAATGAGCAGTTCTTC,CASSDGLPTPIYNEQFF
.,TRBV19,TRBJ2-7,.,TGTGCCAGTAGTATTGGCGTCAGGCCACCCTACGAGCAGTACTTC,CASSIGVRPPYEQYF
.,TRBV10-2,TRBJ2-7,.,TGCGCCAGCAGTGCGAACAATTGGGACGAGCAGTACTTC,CASSANNWDEQYF
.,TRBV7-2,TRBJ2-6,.,TGTGCCAGCAGCCGCAAAGTCTTATCTGGGGCCAACGTCCTGACTTTC,CASSRKVLSGANVLTF
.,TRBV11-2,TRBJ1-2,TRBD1,TGTGCCAGCAGCTCCTGGACAGGGAACGGCTACACCTTC,CASSSWTGNGYTF
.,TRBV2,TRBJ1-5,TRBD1,TGTGCCAGCAGCTCCGACAGGGTGAATCAGCCCCAGCATTTT,CASSSDRVNQPQHF
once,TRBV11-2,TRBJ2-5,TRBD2,TGTGCCAGCAGCCGTGGACTAGCGGGGCCAGAAGAGACCCAGTACTTC,CASSRGLAGPEETQYF
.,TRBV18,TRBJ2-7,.,TGTGCCAGCTCACCAGAATTGGACGAGCAGTACTTC,CASSPELDEQYF
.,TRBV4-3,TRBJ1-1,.,TGCGCCAGCAGCCAAGTGGGAGGGATGAACACTGAAGCTTTCTTT,CASSQVGGMNTEAFF
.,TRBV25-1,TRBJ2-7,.,TGTGCCAGCAGTGAATCGGTTTCCCCCTACGAGCAGTACTTC,CASSESVSPYEQYF